This entry features one TCR beta chain sequence. The antigen is unknown. Timing groups of about 4 and about 12 weeks for second doses were pooled. Using immunoSEQ multiplex PCR, the repertoire was profiled, and TCRdb retains in-frame clones only, with some absent. The table records around 80,000 clones, around 93% of them present only once. The data are from a study of T cell responses to AZD1222 COVID-19 vaccine. General study findings and limits: It was only a handful of AZD1222 recipients who were seropositive at baseline. Unmutated variant regions are reportedly the target of nearly half of TCRs that are spike-specific. Donors skewed white British and female; clonal diversity was possibly underestimated.

The receptor was derived from an adult who received the AZD1222 COVID-19 vaccine. The material sequenced was peripheral blood, taken 28 days after the second AZD1222 dose.

The CDR3 protein is CASSQGGGQPYSPLHF. The CDR3 DNA is TGCGCCAGCAGCCAGGGTGGGGGACAGCCATATTCACCCCTCCACTTT. The rearrangement joins TRBV4-1 to TRBJ1-6, with TRBD1 identical over 7 bases. The germline V gene encodes CDR1 MGHRA and CDR2 YSYEKL. The ends lost 3 bases at V and 8 bases at J; junction bases unmatched: 10. This CDR3 region has 16 residues.